This T cell receptor beta chain comes out of a study of beta chain features in type 1 diabetes (dated by TCRdb to the late 2010s). Notes on the research overall: Patients and healthy donors did not differ in mean age, gender distribution, total cell number or subset yield. A total of 107,917,701 sorted cells were examined across all samples, and the number of cells per subset was strongly correlated with RNA yield. The study compared the TCRB repertoires of sorted circulating CD4+ T cell subsets in recently diagnosed type 1 diabetes patients with those in matched healthy donors. Naive and central memory subsets were obtained from all 30 or so donors, but regulatory and stem cell-like memory subsets were isolated from only 8 patients and roughly eight healthy donors. Summary of the overall study and its limitations: At VDJ recombination sites, patients with type 1 diabetes made fewer insertions and deleted more nucleotides, a pattern implying thymic rearrangement abnormalities. Only small numbers of individuals were included in the HLA sub-analyses, which left unresolved whether HLA type had any influence on TCRB rearrangement. Naive, central memory and regulatory TCRB repertoires appeared to be more alike among patients than among healthy donors. Shorter templates might have been favored by PCR, but patient and control samples were amplified and corrected together, so both groups would have been affected equally by any skew. Because cDNA was sequenced instead of genomic DNA, activated cells with high expression could be over-represented, although the groups did not differ in activation or CD3 levels. In all four CD4+ subsets, TCRB CDR3 length was moderately but significantly shorter in type 1 diabetes patients.

A single peripheral blood draw of 95 to 150 mL on average was collected from each donor into heparinised tubes. A BD FACSAria II and a panel including CD45RO, CCR7, CD25, CD127, CD95 and CD27 were used to sort naive, central memory, regulatory and stem cell-like memory CD4+ T cells. All sorted populations exceeded 95% purity. PBMCs were separated immediately by Lymphoprep density gradient centrifugation and were stained directly, without being cultured. Samples were stained and sorted in pairs, with one healthy donor and one patient per experiment, so that batch effects were minimized. Including the terminal cysteine and phenylalanine, the CDR3 comprises 13 residues. The only DNA kept is the CDR3, 39 bases in frame from the first base. V gives up 0 bases and J gives up 0 bases, and the segment between their germline ends measures 5 bases. CDR1 and CDR2 were assigned from the germline V gene (reference sequence) as GTSNPN and SVGIG.

All of the isolated RNA was reverse transcribed with the High Capacity cDNA Reverse Transcription Kit, so expressed TCRB transcripts were sequenced. Deep immunoSEQ sequencing was performed on naive, central memory and regulatory T cell samples, with an average of roughly 3.3 million total reads per sample. Sorted cells were lysed in RLT buffer and RNA was extracted with DNase-treated RNeasy Micro or Mini kits, depending on cell number. Each cell subset was processed on its own to prevent cross-contamination, while patient and healthy donor samples were processed together. The immunoSEQ multiplex PCR was used to amplify TCRB sequences from cDNA, yielding 87-bp fragments that span the CDR3 region. Amplicons were sequenced on the Illumina HiSeq platform. The study's processing was this. PCR bias was corrected computationally using synthetic template baselines, and reads within Hamming distance 2 were collapsed, with unmergeable singletons discarded. Reads were aligned against IMGT to assign V, D and J genes, CDR3 length and insertions or deletions at six rearrangement sites. Within each subset, clonotype counts were normalized to the number of sorted cells before true diversity and Gini coefficients were calculated with the tcR R package. The overlap coefficient, calculated on TCRB nucleotide sequences, was used to measure repertoire sharing. Out-of-frame TCRB sequences from naive cells were analyzed to stand in for the pre-selection repertoire. TCRdb obtained this table from immuneACCESS and retained in-frame rearrangements with V and J assigned. These tables miss some clones; where compared with another copy, unresolved V genes account for less than half of the shortfall, and the remainder is unexplained. From that table come the V and J calls and clone size; the DNA was used to work out D and trimming. This sample has roughly 240,000 clones in its table, and roughly 24% of those were observed once. More than 0.009% of the sample belongs to the ten largest clones.

Comments on this clone: Its antigen is currently not known. Nothing much larger sits one base from this clone, and base qualities are not available.

The receptor comes from a woman in her twenties or thirties with type 1 diabetes. The chain uses TRBV30 and TRBJ1-1; no D gene is confidently identified. The sample consisted of naive CD4+ T cells from blood. The cell subset or site label corresponds to: true naive CD4+ T cells. The nucleotide sequence is TGTGCCTGGAGTGTAGAGGTGAACACTGAAGCTTTCTTT. This is translated as CAWSVEVNTEAFF. The variable domain in full, with residues beyond the CDR3 obtained from the reference TRBV30 and TRBJ1-1 genes, is SQTIHQWPATLVQPVGSPLSLECTVEGTSNPNLYWYRQAAGRGLQLLFYSVGIGQISSEVPQNLSASRPQDRQFILSSKKLLLSDSGFYLCAWSVEVNTEAFFGQGTRLTVV.